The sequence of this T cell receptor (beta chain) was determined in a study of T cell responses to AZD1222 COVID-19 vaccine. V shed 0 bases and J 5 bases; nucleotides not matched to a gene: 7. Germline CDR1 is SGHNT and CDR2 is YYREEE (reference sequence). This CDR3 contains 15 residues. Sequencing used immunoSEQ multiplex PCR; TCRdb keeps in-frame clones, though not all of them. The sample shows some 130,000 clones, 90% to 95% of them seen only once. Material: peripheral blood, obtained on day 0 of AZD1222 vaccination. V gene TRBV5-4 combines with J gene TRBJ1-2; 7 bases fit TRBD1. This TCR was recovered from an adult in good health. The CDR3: CASSLETGLGYGYTF. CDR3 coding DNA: TGTGCCAGCAGCTTGGAGACAGGGCTGGGATATGGCTACACCTTC.